This T cell receptor beta chain was identified during a study of cytomegalovirus exposure and HLA in healthy donors. Study-level information: The early release's HLA-typed donors yielded 78 million or so unique TCRs. General study points: An apparent linkage of common viral pathogens to several of the most significant clusters emerged in a later analysis. One cluster of highly shared sequence variants probably arose as a sequencing artifact. Later work associated roughly 15,000 TCR beta sequences with HLA alleles at 0.05 false discovery rate.

The PCR made use of 60 Vbeta and 13 Jbeta primers. Only in-frame clones appear in the TCRdb table, and some are missing; sequencing was by immunoSEQ multiplex PCR. The table includes approximately 200,000 clones, approximately 85% detected once. As concerns this clone: Its antigen is not known.

Germline lookup yields CDR1 MNHNS and CDR2 SASEGT. There are 14 residues in the CDR3. V gave up 3 bases and J gave up 3 bases; unmatched junction bases: 2. Sequences were obtained from PBMCs. This TCR came from a girl aged 10 to 17 in good health and CMV-seropositive. This chain uses TRBV6-1 with TRBJ2-7, with TRBD1 matching 10 bases. The chain's CDR3 is CASSDRDRGYEQYF. The DNA for the CDR3 is TGTGCCAGCAGTGATAGGGACAGGGGCTACGAGCAGTACTTC.